These T cell receptor beta chains were read from a single sample in a study of T-cell reconstitution after alpha-beta-depleted transplantation in children. MiXCR was run by TCRdb on the PCR reads, yielding one entry per CDR3 protein. The sample contains 97,000 or so distinct CDR3 sequences, approximately 5.4% of which appear only once. Sequences were derived from PBMCs, mostly from graft donor cells, sampled 60 days after TCRalphabeta/CD19-depleted stem cell transplant. The receptors shown here come from a female patient aged 2-9 years who had a stem cell transplant for Fanconi anemia, so the T cells may come from the graft donor. The CDR3 runs from the conserved cysteine through the conserved F or W. Fields, in order: V gene, clone size, D gene, J gene, CDR3 DNA, CDR3 protein. D genes are given only for firm matches. Size tells how often a clone was seen (once, few, many) or the class of an expanded clone, and some rows leave it out.

TRBV4-2	many	.	TRBJ2-7	TGTGCCAGCAGCCAGAATCAGAGACGGGGGAGGTACGAGCAGTACTTC	CASSQNQRRGRYEQYF
TRBV20-1	few	.	TRBJ1-2	TGCAGTGCGACAGGTTCAAAAGCCTATGGCTACACCTTC	CSATGSKAYGYTF
TRBV7-9	few	TRBD1	TRBJ1-1	TGTGCCAGCAGCTTAACAGGGGGCTCGCACACTGAAGCTTTCTTT	CASSLTGGSHTEAFF
TRBV20-1	.	TRBD1	TRBJ2-5	TGCAGTGCTAGATTTGCGGACAGGGCGGAGACCCAGTACTTC	CSARFADRAETQYF
TRBV2	many	.	TRBJ2-1	TGTGCCAGCAGCCCCCAGTCCGGGGATAATGAGCAGTTCTTC	CASSPQSGDNEQFF
TRBV27	few	.	TRBJ2-2	TGTGCCAGCGGTTTCGGAGGGGGAATCACCGGGGAGCTGTTTTTT	CASGFGGGITGELFF
TRBV4-1	.	.	TRBJ2-7	TGCGCCAGCAGCCAAATGTTGGGCGAGCAGTACTTC	CASSQMLGEQYF
TRBV5-6	many	TRBD2	TRBJ2-5	TGTGCCAGCAGCTTGACATTAGCGGGGGTGGAGACCCAGTACTTC	CASSLTLAGVETQYF
TRBV19	few	.	TRBJ1-5	TGTGCCAGTAGGAACACAGGGACTCAGCCCCAGCATTTT	CASRNTGTQPQHF
TRBV28	few	TRBD2	TRBJ2-5	TGTGCCAGCACCTTGGGACTAGCGGGGGGGCCGGAGACCCAGTACTTC	CASTLGLAGGPETQYF
TRBV18	many	.	TRBJ2-1	TGTGCCAGCTCACCACGACAGAACAATGAGCAGTTCTTC	CASSPRQNNEQFF
TRBV7-9	many	TRBD1	TRBJ2-7	TGTGCGAGACCGGGACAGGGGTTAAACGGGACCTACGAGCAGTACTTC	CARPGQGLNGTYEQYF
TRBV3-1	.	.	TRBJ2-5	TGTGCCTGCAGCCAAGATCTAACACAGGGTGGATTTGGGCAACAAGAGACCCAGTACTTC	CACSQDLTQGGFGQQETQYF
TRBV3-1	many	.	TRBJ2-5	TGTGCCAGCAGCCAAGATTTCGGGCAAGAGACCCAGTACTTC	CASSQDFGQETQYF
TRBV20-1	many	.	TRBJ1-1	TGCAGTGCTGCGGGGCCTTTTGAAGCTTTCTTT	CSAAGPFEAFF
TRBV28	many	.	TRBJ2-3	TGTGCCAGCAGTTTTTGGGGGGAATCAGATACGCAGTATTTT	CASSFWGESDTQYF